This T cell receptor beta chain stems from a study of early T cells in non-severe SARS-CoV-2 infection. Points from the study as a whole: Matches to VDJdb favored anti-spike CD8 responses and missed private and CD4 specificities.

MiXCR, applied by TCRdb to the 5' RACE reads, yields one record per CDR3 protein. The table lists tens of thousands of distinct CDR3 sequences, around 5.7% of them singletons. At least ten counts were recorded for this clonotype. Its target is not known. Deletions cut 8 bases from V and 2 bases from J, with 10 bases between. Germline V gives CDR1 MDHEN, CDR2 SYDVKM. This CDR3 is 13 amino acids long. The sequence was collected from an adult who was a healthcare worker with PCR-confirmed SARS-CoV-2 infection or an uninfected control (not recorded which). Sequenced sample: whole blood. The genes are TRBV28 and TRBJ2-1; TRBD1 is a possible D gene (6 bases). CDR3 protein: CASQTGPYNEQFF. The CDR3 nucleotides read TGTGCCAGCCAGACAGGTCCCTACAATGAGCAGTTCTTC.